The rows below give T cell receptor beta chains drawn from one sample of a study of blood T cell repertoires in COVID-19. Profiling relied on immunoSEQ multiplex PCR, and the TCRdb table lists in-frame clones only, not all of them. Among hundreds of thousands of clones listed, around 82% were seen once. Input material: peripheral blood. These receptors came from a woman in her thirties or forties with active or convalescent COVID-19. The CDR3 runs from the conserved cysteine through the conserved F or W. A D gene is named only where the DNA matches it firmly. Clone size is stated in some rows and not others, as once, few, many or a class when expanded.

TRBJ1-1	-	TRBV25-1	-	TGTGCCAGCAGTGAGGTCGATAGGGGAAACACTGAAGCTTTCTTT	CASSEVDRGNTEAFF
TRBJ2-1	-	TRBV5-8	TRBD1	TGTGCCAGTGACAGGGGGCGCAATAATGAGCAGTTCTTC	CASDRGRNNEQFF
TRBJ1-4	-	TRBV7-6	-	TGTGCCAGCAGCTCCACCCAAAAGGGGCGAACTAATGAAAAACTGTTTTTT	CASSSTQKGRTNEKLFF
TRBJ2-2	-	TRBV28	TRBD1	TGTGCCAGCAGTTTATTGCAGGGGGCGAACACCGGGGAGCTGTTTTTT	CASSLLQGANTGELFF
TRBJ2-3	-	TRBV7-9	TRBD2	TGTGCCAGCAGCTTAGGGTCGGGCGGGGGATTTAGCACAGATACGCAGTATTTT	CASSLGSGGGFSTDTQYF
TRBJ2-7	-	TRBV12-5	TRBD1	TGTGCTAGTGGTTTGGCCGGGACAGACTACGAGCAGTACTTC	CASGLAGTDYEQYF
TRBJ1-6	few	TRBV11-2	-	TGTGCCAGCAGCTTAGAAGGCAGCGGGTCACCCCTCCACTTT	CASSLEGSGSPLHF
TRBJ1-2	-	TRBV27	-	TGTGCCAGCAGTTTATCGACGGCAGGGGTCGGCGGCTACACCTTC	CASSLSTAGVGGYTF
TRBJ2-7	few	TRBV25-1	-	TGTGCCAGCAGTGAATGGGGGCCAGGGGGGAACGAGCAGTACTTC	CASSEWGPGGNEQYF
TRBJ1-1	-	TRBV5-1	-	TGCGCCAGCAGCTCACTACAAGGAGGGAACACTGAAGCTTTCTTT	CASSSLQGGNTEAFF
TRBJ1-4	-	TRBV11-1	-	TGTGCCAGCAGCTTAGCGCGAGGGTTGGAAAAACTGTTTTTT	CASSLARGLEKLFF
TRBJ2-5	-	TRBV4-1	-	TGCGCCAGCAGCCAAGACGGGGGACCTTCGGAGACCCAGTACTTC	CASSQDGGPSETQYF
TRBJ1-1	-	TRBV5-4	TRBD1	TGTGCCAGCAGCTTCGCAGGGGGCGACTACAGCCCTGAAGCTTTCTTT	CASSFAGGDYSPEAFF
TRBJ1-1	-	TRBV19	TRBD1	TGTGCCAGTAGTCCTGTACAGGGGGCTCGCACTGAAGCTTTCTTT	CASSPVQGARTEAFF